This passage covers 19 T cell receptor beta chains from one sample sequenced in a study of blood T cell repertoires in COVID-19. This table comes from immunoSEQ multiplex PCR, and its TCRdb copy is limited to in-frame clones, with some not included. The sample includes under 200,000 clones, roughly three quarters seen only once; the top ten take 15% to 20%. Input material: peripheral blood. Source of these receptors: a man in his fifties or sixties with active or convalescent COVID-19.

The chain combines TRBV11-2 with TRBJ1-2; 8 bases fit TRBD1. The CDR3 runs 14 residues. Unmatched junction bases numbered 7, after V lost 6 bases and J lost 4 bases. Germline values: CDR1 SGHAT, CDR2 FQNNGV. In nucleotides, the CDR3 is TGTGCCAGCAGTCTCACACAGGGGGGCTATGGCTACACCTTC. Encoded protein: CASSLTQGGYGYTF.

The V gene is TRBV28, the J gene TRBJ2-7; weak D call: TRBD2 (6 bases). The V and J ends lost 5 bases and 5 bases respectively, with 10 bases between them. CDR3 length: 12 residues. Per the germline V gene, CDR1 is MDHEN and CDR2 is SYDVKM. The CDR3 sequence is CASSTGGHEQYF. CDR3 sequence (DNA): TGTGCCAGCAGTACCGGGGGTCACGAGCAGTACTTC. The whole variable domain, filled in from reference TRBV28 and TRBJ2-7, reads DVKVTQSSRYLVKRTGEKVFLECVQDMDHENMFWYRQDPGLGLRLIYFSYDVKMKEKGDIPEGYSVSREKKERFSLILESASTNQTSMYLCASSTGGHEQYFGPGTRLTVT.

The rearrangement joins TRBV7-2 to TRBJ2-7, with D possibly being TRBD2 (5 bases). This CDR3 has 15 residues. Trimming took off 5 bases at V and 6 bases at J, with 20 bases between the two ends. CDR1 and CDR2 (germline): SGHTA, FQGNSA. Here the CDR3 reads CASSPPGLRFGEQYF. Written as DNA, the CDR3 is TGTGCCAGCAGCCCACCGGGGTTGCGGTTCGGCGAGCAGTACTTC.

The chain is built from TRBV18 and TRBJ2-6, with 7 bases lining up with TRBD1. CDR1 is KGHSH, CDR2 LQKENI, per germline. Trimming at V came to 4 bases and at J to 0 bases, leaving 6 bases not matched to a gene. This CDR3 has 17 residues. CDR3 sequence (DNA): TGTGCCAGCTCACTCGGACAGGTGAGCTCTGGGGCCAACGTCCTGACTTTC. It encodes CASSLGQVSSGANVLTF.

The DNA for the CDR3 is TGTGCCACCAGTGATTATGGGACAGGGGGCGAAGAGACCCAGTACTTC. This translates into CATSDYGTGGEETQYF. The chain joins TRBV24-1 to TRBJ2-5, with 12 bases identical to TRBD1. Germline values: CDR1 KGHDR, CDR2 SFDVKD. Trimming took 2 bases from V and 3 from J; bases not matched to a gene: 3. The CDR3 spans 16 residues.

V is TRBV19 and J is TRBJ2-1; 11 bases line up with TRBD1. This CDR3 region has 15 residues. CDR1 LNHDA and CDR2 SQIVND come from the germline V gene (reference sequence). V shed 6 bases and J 6 bases; nucleotides not matched to a gene: 7. The CDR3 nucleotides are TGTGCCAGTAGCTTCCGGGACAGGGGGTCCAATGAGCAGTTCTTC. This sequence encodes CASSFRDRGSNEQFF.

This clone occurred a few times. The chain is built from TRBV6-1 and TRBJ2-5; maybe TRBD2 (6 bases). V was pared by 6 bases and J by 1 base, with 9 bases between. The CDR3 extends over 13 amino acids. Per the germline V gene, CDR1 is MNHNS and CDR2 is SASEGT. DNA of the CDR3: TGTGCCAGCAGCCGTAGCGGCCAAGAGACCCAGTACTTC. Translation: CASSRSGQETQYF.

J is TRBJ1-4 and V is TRBV30; D ambiguous. V was shortened by 2 bases and J by 5 bases, with 18 bases between the two germline ends. CDR1 and CDR2 (germline): GTSNPN, SVGIG (reference sequence). This CDR3 has 16 residues. The CDR3 coding sequence is TGTGCCTGGAGTAACCCCCTGGTGACACCGAATGAAAAACTGTTTTTT. Its translation: CAWSNPLVTPNEKLFF.

The sample holds a few counts of this clone. The CDR3 here is CASSFRSTSGKSYNEQFF. CDR3 DNA: TGTGCCAGCAGCTTTAGATCCACTAGCGGGAAATCCTACAATGAGCAGTTCTTC. The chain carries TRBV11-2 and TRBJ2-1; 10 nucleotides align to TRBD2. The ends lost 3 bases at V and 1 base at J; junction bases unmatched: 9. Germline V CDR1 and CDR2: SGHAT, FQNNGV. The CDR3 is 18 amino acids. Variable domain in full (rest from reference TRBV11-2 and TRBJ2-1): EAGVAQSPRYKIIEKRQSVAFWCNPISGHATLYWYQQILGQGPKLLIQFQNNGVVDDSQLPKDRFSAERLKGVDSTLKIQPAKLEDSAVYLCASSFRSTSGKSYNEQFFGPGTRLTVL.

This clone was picked up a small number of times. The V and J genes are TRBV5-6 and TRBJ2-6; 7 bases map to TRBD2. The germline CDR1 and CDR2 sequences are SGHDT and YYEEEE. CDR3 length: 17 amino acids. J was trimmed by 2 bases and V by 2 bases; bases with no gene match: 7. The CDR3 here is CASSFRGVTTGANVLTF. DNA of the CDR3: TGTGCCAGCAGCTTCCGGGGGGTGACTACTGGGGCCAACGTCCTGACTTTC.

The rearrangement uses TRBV5-6 and TRBJ2-7; 11 bases match TRBD1. J was trimmed by 0 bases and V by 3 bases; bases with no gene match: 2. Germline CDR1 and CDR2: SGHDT and YYEEEE. The CDR3 loop spans 15 amino acids. The CDR3 here is CASSSGTGGSYEQYF. As DNA, the CDR3 is TGTGCCAGCAGCTCAGGGACAGGGGGCTCCTACGAGCAGTACTTC.

The gene calls are TRBV10-3 and TRBJ2-7, with TRBD2 matching over 12 bases. CDR1 is ENHRY, CDR2 SYGVKD, per germline. With 9 bases clipped from V and 4 bases from J, the junction kept 4 bases outside the gene matches. The CDR3 contains 13 residues. The chain's CDR3 is CAIGGLAGYEQYF. As DNA, the CDR3 is TGTGCCATTGGGGGACTAGCGGGTTACGAGCAGTACTTC.

This chain joins TRBV5-4 and TRBJ2-1; no definite D call. The CDR3 covers 15 residues. Trimming stripped 0 bases from V and 1 base from J, with 8 bases between. CDR1 SGHNT and CDR2 YYREEE come from the germline V gene (reference sequence). As DNA, the CDR3 is TGTGCCAGCAGCTTGGCCTCGGTATCCTACAATGAGCAGTTCTTC. Amino acid sequence: CASSLASVSYNEQFF.

The J gene is TRBJ1-2, the V gene TRBV3-1 (or the pseudogene TRBV3-2); 7 nucleotides agree with TRBD1. The germline V gene encodes CDR1 LGHDT and CDR2 YNNKEL (reference sequence). The CDR3 loop spans 14 amino acids. The ends lost 5 bases at V and 6 bases at J; junction bases unmatched: 9. CDR3 amino acids: CASSFHDREHGYTF. The CDR3 coding sequence is TGTGCCAGCAGCTTCCACGACAGGGAGCATGGCTACACCTTC.

V is TRBV19 and J is TRBJ1-6; D gene uncertain. V lost 7 bases, J lost 9 bases, and 13 bases lay in between. The CDR3 contains 13 residues. Germline CDR1 LNHDA, CDR2 SQIVND (reference sequence). This chain's CDR3 is CASKERRGSPLHF. The CDR3 region has the DNA TGTGCCAGTAAAGAAAGGCGAGGTTCACCCCTCCACTTT.

V usage is TRBV3-1 (or the pseudogene TRBV3-2) and J usage is TRBJ2-7, with a tentative D call TRBD2 (5 bases). V was shortened by 1 base and J by 6 bases, with 10 bases between the two germline ends. This CDR3 is built from 13 residues. Germline CDR1 LGHDT, CDR2 YNNKEL (reference sequence). CDR3 nucleotides: TGTGCCAGCAGCCAAGGTTCGAGGGTCGAGCAGTACTTC. Protein sequence: CASSQGSRVEQYF.

As to this clone: A much larger clone differs from this one at a single base, so this may be a read error. The chain recombines TRBV7-2 with TRBJ1-1, with D perhaps TRBD1 (5 bases). CDR1 is SGHTA and CDR2 is FQGNSA in the germline V gene. Trimming cost V 4 bases and J 0 bases, with 6 bases left between them. The CDR3 is 13 residues long. The CDR3 reads CASSSDMNTEAFF. CDR3 in DNA: TGTGCCAGCAGCTCGGACATGAACACTGAAGCTTTCTTT. The full variable domain, with the rest looked up from reference TRBV7-2 and TRBJ1-1, is GAGVSQSPSNKVTEKGKDVELRCDPISGHTALYWYRQSLGQGLEFLIYFQGNSAPDKSGLPSDRFSAERTGGSVSTLTIQRTQQEDSAVYLCASSSDMNTEAFFGQGTRLTVV.

This rearrangement joins TRBV7-8 to TRBJ1-2, with TRBD1 as a possible D gene (5 bases). The V gene lost 5 bases and the J gene lost 7 bases, with 20 bases spanning the gap. The germline CDR1 and CDR2 sequences are SGHVS and FQNEAQ. The CDR3 loop spans 15 amino acids. The CDR3 region is CASSPTPDSLGGYTF. CDR3 in DNA: TGTGCCAGCAGCCCCACGCCCGACAGTCTGGGTGGCTACACCTTC. The full variable domain, completed using reference TRBV7-8 and TRBJ1-2, is GAGVSQSPRYKVAKRGQDVALRCDPISGHVSLFWYQQALGQGPEFLTYFQNEAQLDKSGLPSDRFFAERPEGSVSTLKIQRTQQEDSAVYLCASSPTPDSLGGYTFGSGTRLTVV.

This chain connects TRBV5-1 to TRBJ1-1; 7 bases fit TRBD1. With 9 bases clipped from V and 3 bases from J, the junction kept 8 bases outside the gene matches. The length of the CDR3 is 13 residues. CDR1 and CDR2 from the germline V gene are SGHRS and YFSETQ. CDR3 sequence (DNA): TGCGCCACCAGGGTCCAGGGGGACACTGAAGCTTTCTTT. It encodes CATRVQGDTEAFF.